This entry describes one T cell receptor (beta chain). Antigen unknown. A second about 6 to 12 cycle PCR used barcoded and J-beta primers. With 12 random nucleotides, a template-switch adaptor tagged each individual cDNA molecule. TCRdb itself ran the 5' RACE reads through MiXCR, one entry per CDR3 protein. This repertoire shows approximately 1,000,000 distinct CDR3 sequences, 30% to 40% found once; its top ten account for around 13%. This record comes from a study of blood T cells in healthy people across ages. General study findings and limits: Strong correlation was found linking TCR beta diversity to naive T cell percentage. With age, beta diversity per million T cells declined roughly linearly, significantly by 30 to 40.

The authors isolated at least 6.5 million PBMCs per sample. The CDR3 covers 14 residues. CDR1 and CDR2 (germline): ENHRY, SYGVKD. The chain has TRBV10-3 and TRBJ2-5, with 8 positions matching TRBD1. The J call may not be correct, given that the DNA end is closer to TRBJ2-7. Sequenced input: blood. The receptor's source is a man between 18 and 35 years old in good health. The CDR3 DNA reads as TGTGCCATCAGTGTGGGACAGGAGAACTACGAGCAGTACTTC. This gives the protein CAISVGQENYEQYF.